This T cell receptor (beta chain) was observed in a study of cytotoxic CD8 clonotypes in ibrutinib-treated CLL. Study summary: Partial responses totalled approximately 24 and complete responses 2; after median approximately 74 months, 14 remained remitted and roughly twelve progressed. Once patients had received a median 12 months of treatment, range 6 to 36, response samples were obtained.

This clone was seen a handful of times. Generated by immunoSEQ multiplex PCR, the TCRdb table keeps only in-frame clones and is missing some. The sample yields 300,000 to 400,000 clones, over 60% seen once. The V segment lost 6 bases and the J segment 3 bases; nucleotides outside the gene matches: 3. The CDR3 runs 13 residues. Looked up from germline, CDR1 is SNHLY and CDR2 is FYNNEI. TCR beta libraries used about 2.2 micrograms of genomic DNA from cryopreserved PBMCs. The TCR originated in a human donor with chronic lymphocytic leukemia. The sequences come from PBMCs, collected after 36 months of ibrutinib treatment. The chain joins TRBV2 to TRBJ1-2; 8 bases match TRBD1. The DNA for the CDR3 is TGTGCCAGCAGCCAGGACAGGGACTATGGCTACACCTTC. This encodes CASSQDRDYGYTF.